The 23 T cell receptor beta chains presented below share a single source sample, sequenced in a study of CD8 T cells in Susac syndrome. RNA, at roughly 0.45 to 1 ug, was reverse transcribed with random hexamers. TCRdb re-called the immunoSEQ multiplex PCR reads with MiXCR, one entry per CDR3 protein. The sample lists more than 130,000 distinct CDR3 sequences, 85% to 95% occurring once. Source material: CD8+ T cells from PBMCs. Receptors originate from a human donor in good health.

V usage is TRBV20-1 and J usage is TRBJ1-4; TRBD1 matches 8 bases. The germline gives CDR1 DFQATT, CDR2 SNEGSKA (reference sequence). After removal of 8 bases from V and 7 bases from J, the junction contained 6 bases not matched to a gene. CDR3 length equals 12 residues. This CDR3 reads CSPDRGGEKLFF. CDR3 sequence (DNA): TGCAGTCCCGACAGGGGAGGTGAAAAACTGTTTTTT.

CDR3 amino acids: CASSFLAGGLDTQYF. The CDR3, as DNA: TGTGCCAGCAGCTTCTTAGCGGGAGGGCTTGATACGCAGTATTTT. The chain has TRBV27 and TRBJ2-3; the match to TRBD2 covers 11 bases. The CDR3 is 15 residues long. V dropped 6 bases and J dropped 6; count of bases not matched to a gene: 8. CDR1 is MNHEY, CDR2 SMNVEV, per germline (reference sequence).

V usage is TRBV7-6 and J usage is TRBJ2-7; TRBD2 might be the D (5 bases). The ends were cut back, 8 bases at V and 0 bases at J, with 14 bases in the middle. This CDR3 contains 14 residues. Germline loops: CDR1 SGHVS, CDR2 FNYEAQ. This chain's CDR3 is CASSSLGSSYEQYF. In DNA form, the CDR3 reads TGTGCCAGCTCCTCCTTGGGGAGCTCCTACGAGCAGTACTTC.

The rearrangement joins TRBV27 to TRBJ1-1, with D hard to call. The V gene's germline CDR1 is MNHEY and CDR2 SMNVEV (reference sequence). The CDR3 runs 15 residues. V dropped 0 bases and J dropped 6 bases, with 14 bases sitting between them. The CDR3 loop is CASSLSSLSLAEAFF. The DNA for the CDR3 is TGTGCCAGCAGTTTATCGAGCCTGAGTCTAGCTGAAGCTTTCTTT.

This chain uses TRBV7-9 with TRBJ2-2; D is possibly TRBD1 (6 bases). In germline, CDR1 is SEHNR, CDR2 FQNEAQ (reference sequence). With 6 bases removed from V and 6 bases from J, the gap between germline ends came to 14 bases. The length of the CDR3 is 14 residues. CDR3 region: CASSQGFNAGELFF. The CDR3 DNA reads as TGTGCCAGCAGTCAGGGGTTCAACGCCGGGGAGCTGTTTTTT.

J is TRBJ1-1 and V is TRBV12-5, with D uncertain. Germline CDR1 and CDR2: LGHNT and FRNRAP. Trimming cost V 1 base and J 4 bases, with 13 bases left between them. The CDR3 totals 15 residues. The CDR3 sequence is CASGLALGSGTEAFF. CDR3 nucleotides: TGTGCTAGTGGTTTGGCCTTAGGGTCAGGCACTGAAGCTTTCTTT.

The rearrangement uses TRBV19 and TRBJ2-5; no definite D call. CDR1 is LNHDA, CDR2 SQIVND, per germline (reference sequence). V was trimmed by 8 bases and J by 5 bases, leaving 12 bases between them. CDR3 length: 12 amino acids. In nucleotides, the CDR3 is TGTGCCAGTGGCGGATCGTGGGAGACCCAGTACTTC. It translates to CASGGSWETQYF. The full variable domain, with the rest looked up from reference TRBV19 and TRBJ2-5, is DGGITQSPKYLFRKEGQNVTLSCEQNLNHDAMYWYRQDPGQGLRLIYYSQIVNDFQKGDIAEGYSVSREKKESFPLTVTSAQKNPTAFYLCASGGSWETQYFGPGTRLLVL.

The chain uses TRBV4-2 and TRBJ2-7, with 13 positions matching TRBD2. With 3 bases clipped from V and 2 bases from J, the junction kept 1 base outside the gene matches. CDR3 length: 15 residues. Germline CDR1 and CDR2: LGHNA and YNFKEQ. The CDR3 coding sequence is TGTGCCAGCAGCCAGGGGACTAGCGGGGCCTACGAGCAGTACTTC. Amino acids: CASSQGTSGAYEQYF.

This chain connects TRBV7-3 to TRBJ1-1; D is possibly TRBD1 (6 bases). Deletions cut 5 bases from V and 0 bases from J, with 22 bases between. Germline values: CDR1 SGHTA, CDR2 FQGTGA. The CDR3 contains 18 residues. The CDR3 loop is CASSPRGGGDPMNTEAFF. The CDR3 nucleotides read TGTGCCAGCAGCCCCCGGGGGGGCGGGGACCCGATGAACACTGAAGCTTTCTTT.

The chain recombines TRBV29-1 with TRBJ1-1; D might be TRBD1 (5 bases). Trimming removed 6 bases at V and 12 bases at J, with 11 bases between. The CDR3 loop spans 9 amino acids. Germline V gives CDR1 SQVTM, CDR2 ANQGSEA. The CDR3 coding sequence is TGCAGCGTCGGGACGCCGACTTTCTTT. Residues: CSVGTPTFF.

The V call is TRBV4-3, the J call TRBJ2-1; a weak D match, TRBD2 (6 bases). This CDR3 region has 15 residues. Germline CDR1 LGHNA, CDR2 YSLEER. Trimming pared 4 bases from V and 8 bases from J, leaving 18 bases between. In nucleotides, the CDR3 is TGCGCCAGCAGCCCTACGACAGCAACGGGAGATGAGCAGTTCTTC. As protein: CASSPTTATGDEQFF.

The chain employs TRBV19 and TRBJ2-1; 11 nucleotides agree with TRBD2. This CDR3 region has 15 residues. Germline V gene lookup returns CDR1 LNHDA and CDR2 SQIVND (reference sequence). The trim removed 7 bases at V and 7 bases at J, leaving 9 bases unmatched. The CDR3 DNA sequence: TGTGCCAGTAACTATCTAGCGGGAGGAGGTAATGAGCAGTTCTTC. Its translation: CASNYLAGGGNEQFF.

The chain joins TRBV5-1 to TRBJ2-1; D is possibly TRBD2 (6 bases). Trimming left V 4 bases short and J 0 bases short, with 11 bases between. The CDR3 length is 15 residues. Germline loops: CDR1 SGHRS, CDR2 YFSETQ. In nucleotides, the CDR3 is TGCGCCAGCAGCCCCGGGCGGGACTCCTACAATGAGCAGTTCTTC. This gives the protein CASSPGRDSYNEQFF.

A single count supports this clonotype. This sequence joins TRBV12-3 or TRBV12-4 and TRBJ2-5, with 15 positions matching TRBD2. This CDR3 is 15 amino acids long. Unmatched junction bases numbered 1, after V lost 5 bases and J lost 3 bases. The CDR3: CASSRTSGREETQYF. The CDR3 region has the DNA TGTGCCAGCAGTCGGACTAGCGGGAGGGAAGAGACCCAGTACTTC.

The V and J genes are TRBV6-2 or TRBV6-3 and TRBJ2-4; D possibly corresponds to TRBD1 (6 bases). Trimming pared 5 bases from V and 2 bases from J, leaving 16 bases between. In germline, CDR1 is MNHEY, CDR2 SVGEGT. The CDR3 is 16 amino acids. CDR3 in amino acids: CASSSTGQLTKNIQYF. The DNA of the CDR3 is TGTGCCAGCAGTAGTACAGGGCAACTGACCAAAAACATTCAGTACTTC.

This chain links TRBV25-1 with TRBJ1-1; D unresolved. The CDR3 consists of 13 residues. Germline lookup yields CDR1 MGHDK and CDR2 SYGVNS. V gave up 2 bases and J gave up 11 bases, with 15 bases separating them. The CDR3 DNA is TGTGCCAGCAGTGAAGTCGGTGCGATGGAGGCTTTCTTT. Translating it yields CASSEVGAMEAFF.

This clonotype is a singleton in its sample. This rearrangement joins TRBV7-9 to TRBJ2-7, with D possibly matching TRBD1 (6 bases). The V end was cut by 3 bases, the J end by 1 base, with 13 bases between. CDR1 is SEHNR and CDR2 is FQNEAQ in the germline V gene (reference sequence). The CDR3 is 15 amino acids. The chain's CDR3 is CASSFTGTRSYEQYF. Here the CDR3 DNA reads TGTGCCAGCAGCTTCACCGGGACAAGATCCTACGAGCAGTACTTC.

DNA of the CDR3: TGCGCCAGCAGCCACCCTCTCGGAGGGGGGACCGGGGAGCTGTTTTTT. Protein product: CASSHPLGGGTGELFF. The rearrangement links TRBV4-1 to TRBJ2-2; D may be TRBD1 or TRBD2 (6 bases each). Trimming removed 3 bases from V and 5 bases from J, with 16 bases in between. CDR1 is MGHRA, CDR2 YSYEKL, per germline. This CDR3 has 16 amino acids.

The chain is built from TRBV11-2 and TRBJ2-1; no reliable D call. The V end was cut by 6 bases, the J end by 5 bases, with 20 bases between. The CDR3 loop spans 16 amino acids. CDR1 is SGHAT, CDR2 FQNNGV, per germline. The CDR3 spells CASSSSTIRSHNEQFF. The DNA of the CDR3 is TGTGCCAGCAGTTCCTCAACGATCCGGAGCCACAATGAGCAGTTCTTC.

This chain connects TRBV19 to TRBJ2-7; 9 bases line up with TRBD2. V was clipped by 5 bases and J by 5 bases; unmatched bases: 7. Germline loops: CDR1 LNHDA, CDR2 SQIVND (reference sequence). The CDR3 sequence is 14 residues long. The CDR3 nucleotides are TGTGCCAGTAGTCCGGGACTAGCACCTAACGAGCAGTACTTC. Its translation is CASSPGLAPNEQYF. The variable domain in full, with the rest retrieved from reference TRBV19 and TRBJ2-7, is DGGITQSPKYLFRKEGQNVTLSCEQNLNHDAMYWYRQDPGQGLRLIYYSQIVNDFQKGDIAEGYSVSREKKESFPLTVTSAQKNPTAFYLCASSPGLAPNEQYFGPGTRLTVT.

V gene TRBV5-1 combines with J gene TRBJ2-7; no definite D call. The CDR3 is 11 residues long. Trimming shortened V by 4 bases and J by 6 bases, and 8 bases separated the two germline ends. CDR1 SGHRS and CDR2 YFSETQ come from the germline V gene. The CDR3 loop reads CASSKGGEQYF. The CDR3 DNA reads as TGCGCCAGCAGCAAGGGCGGCGAGCAGTACTTC. Full variable domain (missing parts from reference TRBV5-1 and TRBJ2-7): KAGVTQTPRYLIKTRGQQVTLSCSPISGHRSVSWYQQTPGQGLQFLFEYFSETQRNKGNFPGRFSGRQFSNSRSEMNVSTLELGDSALYLCASSKGGEQYFGPGTRLTVT.

A word on this clonotype: Its ends do not fully match the called genes, so a read error is possible. The chain is built from TRBV7-3 and TRBJ2-3; perhaps TRBD2 as D (6 bases). The length of the CDR3 is 14 residues. Germline lookup yields CDR1 SGHTA and CDR2 FQGTGA. The CDR3 protein is CASSSGLSRDTQYF. CDR3 nucleotides: TGTGCCAGCAGCTCGGGACTGAGCAGAGATACGCAGTATTTT.

This clonotype appeared a single time. This chain joins TRBV12-3 or TRBV12-4 and TRBJ2-7; no definite D call. This CDR3 has 13 amino acids. V gave up 2 bases and J gave up 0 bases, with 5 bases separating them. CDR3 sequence: CASSLTYSYEQYF. DNA for the CDR3: TGTGCCAGCAGTTTAACATACTCCTACGAGCAGTACTTC.